This TCR beta chain is from a study of T cell clonality in common variable immunodeficiency (dated by TCRdb to about 2015). Results and caveats for the whole study, not just this receptor: Even though DNA input was equal, the average per sample came to 80,000 to 100,000 unique sequences for controls compared with around 32,000 for CVID samples. The authors noted that sequencing repertoires of T cell subpopulations would be needed to clarify what caused the increased clonality in CVID. Correlations between repertoire features and clinical complications were limited by patient heterogeneity within the CVID cohort. Fewer deletions and N-nucleotide insertions were reportedly observed in CVID TCRbeta sequences, and highly modified clones with 13 or more V deletions were reportedly absent from CVID TCRbeta sequences. TCRbeta clonality was higher in CVID subjects than in healthy controls (t-test p = 0.018), and the increase was most characteristic of about a third of subjects. Healthy controls shared more TCRbeta clones with each other than CVID subjects shared among themselves (p < 0.0001).

About this clone itself: Its antigen is currently not known. The missing CDR3 end, 3 residues past where the read stops, is filled in from the germline J gene.

Both CVID patients and healthy controls were predominantly of Caucasian heritage. Heparinized peripheral whole blood samples of roughly 5 to 8.5 ml were obtained from each donor. Genomic DNA from adults with common variable immune deficiency (CVID) and from healthy adult controls was the source for sequencing TCRbeta CDR3 repertoires. A total of some 22 healthy adult volunteers (approximately 12 female and 10 or so male; age range roughly 20 to 66 years, mean age around 32) were included in the control group. Diluted blood was subjected to density centrifugation over Hypaque 1077 or Ficoll-Paque for isolation of peripheral blood mononuclear cells. Genomic DNA was obtained from unsorted mononuclear cells using either Qiagen column purification or a centrifugation-based method. CVID samples and control samples contributed equivalent amounts of genomic DNA as sequencing input. For every sample, a 60 bp segment covering the rearranged TCRbeta CDR3 region was amplified and then sequenced. The immunoSEQ assay, a bias-corrected multiplex PCR combined with high-throughput sequencing, was used to amplify TCRbeta. The authors' pipeline ran thus. Every unique nucleotide sequence was considered a clone and was annotated with V, D and J genes, copy number and frequency. Sequences were labeled productive if in frame, and non-productive if out of frame or containing stop codons. Clonality was calculated from Shannon's entropy as previously described. The predicted amino acid sequences of productive clones were used to derive mean CDR3 Kyte-Doolittle hydropathy. The R hclust function was used to hierarchically cluster scaled V gene usage with Manhattan distance and complete linkage. To assess clone sharing by CDR3 amino acid sequence, 12 repertoires per group were resampled over 100 rounds. The repertoires were screened for some 70 published EBV-specific TCRbeta sequences and fewer than 300 published CMV-specific TCRbeta sequences. After a couple of CVID samples that produced fewer than 10,000 sequences were dropped from the analysis, around 41 CVID repertoires remained. What TCRdb holds here is the immuneACCESS table cut down to in-frame rearrangements. Part of the clones is not present; checked against another copy, under half of the missing clones reflect an unresolved V gene, and the others are unexplained. V and J calls and clone size are as listed in that table; D and trimming were resolved from the DNA. In this sample, tens of thousands of clones appear, none counted once only. The ten largest clones capture about 13% of the sample.

The cysteine opens and the phenylalanine closes a CDR3 of 15 amino acids. The DNA shown is the part of the CDR3 that was read: 36 bases, in frame from base 1. The germline V gene provides CDR1 MNHNS and CDR2 SASEGT. The clonotype was recovered from a person aged 18 to 75 in good health. The receptor chain draws on TRBV6-1 and TRBJ1-2; 5 matching bases give a weak D call of TRBD1. The sequencing sample was made of peripheral blood mononuclear cells. The sequenced CDR3 bases are TGTGCCAGCAGTGAATGGGGGGGGAACCACAATGAC. It codes for CASSEWGGNHND. The entire CDR3 protein reads CASSEWGGNHNDYTF.